One sample yielded the 17 T cell receptor beta chains listed below, sequenced in a study of T cells in Graves' hyperthyroidism and ophthalmopathy. There were TCR beta CDR3 regions amplified from RNA transcripts. During a first-round RT-PCR of the TCR CDR3, the HTBI primer set was used. TCRdb recomputed calls from the multiplex PCR reads with MiXCR, one row per CDR3 protein. The top ten hold around 27% of the sample, which has a few hundred thousand distinct CDR3 sequences, around 20% seen once. The sequenced sample was blood. These TCRs come from a man between 18 and 29 years old with Graves' hyperthyroidism.

This clonotype was picked up many times. The rearrangement links TRBV28 to TRBJ1-1; possibly TRBD1 for D (6 bases). The germline V gene encodes CDR1 MDHEN and CDR2 SYDVKM. This CDR3 spans 15 amino acids. Trimming left V 1 base short and J 1 base short, with 10 bases between. The CDR3 reads CASSLFGDTNTEAFF. CDR3 nucleotide sequence: TGTGCCAGCAGTTTATTCGGGGACACGAACACTGAAGCTTTCTTT. The whole variable domain, filled in from reference TRBV28 and TRBJ1-1, reads DVKVTQSSRYLVKRTGEKVFLECVQDMDHENMFWYRQDPGLGLRLIYFSYDVKMKEKGDIPEGYSVSREKKERFSLILESASTNQTSMYLCASSLFGDTNTEAFFGQGTRLTVV.

V and J are TRBV12-3 or TRBV12-4 and TRBJ1-6; weak D call: TRBD1 (5 bases). This CDR3 has 15 amino acids. V dropped 3 bases and J dropped 1 base, with 7 bases sitting between them. This CDR3 is CASSLDTSYNSPLHF. Written as DNA, the CDR3 is TGTGCCAGCAGTTTGGACACTTCCTATAATTCACCCCTCCACTTT.

The V gene is TRBV7-6, the J gene TRBJ2-7; possibly TRBD2 for D (6 bases). This CDR3 region has 12 residues. Trimming removed 5 bases at V and 7 bases at J, with 12 bases between. Germline assignment: CDR1 SGHVS and CDR2 FNYEAQ. The CDR3 is CASSPGEYEQYF. For the CDR3, the DNA is TGTGCCAGCAGCCCGGGGGAATATGAGCAGTACTTC.

The V gene is TRBV7-2, the J gene TRBJ2-7; possibly TRBD1 or TRBD2 for D (5 bases each). V was shortened by 6 bases and J by 5 bases, with 17 bases between the two germline ends. Germline CDR1 SGHTA, CDR2 FQGNSA. The CDR3 covers 14 residues. CDR3 in DNA: TGTGCCAGCAGGGGGGACCTAAATTCCCACGAGCAGTACTTC. This codes for CASRGDLNSHEQYF.

The chain joins TRBV15 to TRBJ2-7; TRBD2 might be the D (5 bases). This CDR3 spans 15 amino acids. Germline V gene sequence: CDR1 LNHNV, CDR2 YYDKDF (reference sequence). V lost 1 base to trimming and J lost 5 bases, with 15 bases between them. Here the CDR3 reads CATSRARDERNEQYF. The CDR3 DNA reads as TGTGCCACCAGCAGAGCTCGGGATGAACGGAACGAGCAGTACTTC.

There are many counts of this clonotype. The chain combines TRBV9 with TRBJ2-7; D perhaps matches TRBD2 (6 bases). Per the germline V gene, CDR1 is SGDLS and CDR2 is YYNGEE. Trimming left V 0 bases short and J 2 bases short, with 9 bases between. The CDR3 is 14 residues long. The CDR3 reads CASSVGGDTYEQYF. CDR3 sequence (DNA): TGTGCCAGCAGCGTAGGGGGGGATACCTACGAGCAGTACTTC.

This sequence joins TRBV6-1 and TRBJ1-3; tentatively, D is TRBD1 (6 bases). The CDR3 sequence is 14 residues long. The ends were cut back, 7 bases at V and 1 base at J, with 11 bases in the middle. Germline V gene data show CDR1 as MNHNS and CDR2 as SASEGT. The CDR3 bases are TGTGCCAGCACCCGAGGGGGATCTGGAAACACCATATATTTT. This encodes CASTRGGSGNTIYF.

The sample holds many counts of this clonotype. The genes are TRBV2 and TRBJ1-5; D remains unclear. The CDR3 is 13 residues long. From germline, CDR1 is SNHLY and CDR2 FYNNEI. The V gene lost 4 bases and the J gene lost 4 bases, with 8 bases spanning the gap. CDR3 nucleotide sequence: TGTGCCAGCAGTGGATTGGGGAATCAGCCCCAGCATTTT. Protein: CASSGLGNQPQHF.

The chain joins TRBV2 to TRBJ2-4; D is possibly TRBD1 or TRBD2 (5 bases each). V gave up 6 bases and J gave up 3 bases, with 15 bases separating them. CDR1 and CDR2 from the germline V gene are SNHLY and FYNNEI. This CDR3 spans 15 amino acids. The CDR3 nucleotides read TGTGCCAGCAGCCCCGGACGGGGCCTCAAAAACATTCAGTACTTC. It is translated as CASSPGRGLKNIQYF.

The chain has TRBV5-4 and TRBJ2-2; D may match TRBD1 or TRBD2 (5 bases each). V was trimmed by 2 bases and J by 0 bases, leaving 8 bases between them. CDR3 size: 15 residues. Germline CDR1 SGHNT, CDR2 YYREEE (reference sequence). The CDR3 coding sequence is TGTGCCAGCAGCTTCGGGGCCACGAACACCGGGGAGCTGTTTTTT. Encoded protein: CASSFGATNTGELFF.

This clonotype was counted at least ten times. The V and J genes are TRBV6-5 and TRBJ2-5; D not resolved. Per germline, CDR1 MNHEY and CDR2 SVGAGI. CDR3 size: 15 residues. The V end lost 4 bases, the J end lost 5 bases, and 17 bases lay between the germline ends. The CDR3 spells CASSSVGGPPETQYF. The CDR3 nucleotides read TGTGCCAGCAGTTCCGTAGGCGGCCCTCCGGAGACCCAGTACTTC.

This clonotype was detected ten times or more. The chain recombines TRBV7-8 with TRBJ1-5; 10 bases map to TRBD1. Germline assignment: CDR1 SGHVS and CDR2 FQNEAQ. With V trimmed by 5 bases and J by 6 bases, 4 bases remained unmatched. The CDR3 loop spans 14 amino acids. CDR3 in amino acids: CASSPGQGVQPQHF. CDR3 DNA: TGTGCCAGCAGCCCAGGACAGGGGGTTCAGCCCCAGCATTTT.

The gene calls are TRBV28 and TRBJ2-7, with a possible D match to TRBD1 (6 bases). The length of the CDR3 is 15 residues. V lost 2 bases, J lost 0 bases, and 11 bases lay in between. Germline CDR1 MDHEN, CDR2 SYDVKM. Written as DNA, the CDR3 is TGTGCCAGCAGTTTAAGGGCAGGGGACTCCTACGAGCAGTACTTC. This translates into CASSLRAGDSYEQYF.

Many counts were recorded for this clonotype. V is TRBV18 and J is TRBJ1-5, with D unresolved. Germline assignment: CDR1 KGHSH and CDR2 LQKENI. V dropped 5 bases and J dropped 3 bases, with 8 bases sitting between them. This CDR3 region has 13 residues. Here the CDR3 DNA reads TGTGCCAGCTCATCAAGCACCAATCAGCCCCAGCATTTT. This encodes CASSSSTNQPQHF.

The sample holds many counts of this clonotype. The rearrangement joins TRBV7-8 to TRBJ1-1, with D hard to call. The CDR3 contains 13 residues. With 5 bases removed from V and 6 bases from J, the gap between germline ends came to 13 bases. From germline, CDR1 is SGHVS and CDR2 FQNEAQ. CDR3 region: CASSPTVYAEAFF. The DNA of the CDR3 is TGTGCCAGCAGCCCCACAGTTTACGCTGAAGCTTTCTTT.

V and J are TRBV18 and TRBJ1-1; 9 bases are a match to TRBD1. Germline CDR1 reads KGHSH; CDR2 reads LQKENI. The V segment lost 1 base and the J segment 1 base; nucleotides outside the gene matches: 10. The CDR3 has 18 amino acids. CDR3 in amino acids: CASSPLLDRGGRNTEAFF. CDR3 coding DNA: TGTGCCAGCTCACCACTACTGGACAGGGGAGGGAGGAACACTGAAGCTTTCTTT.

The sample holds many counts of this clonotype. This rearrangement joins TRBV12-5 to TRBJ1-1, with D unresolved. The V and J ends lost 0 bases and 1 base respectively, with 15 bases between them. This CDR3 comprises 17 residues. Germline assignment: CDR1 LGHNT and CDR2 FRNRAP. In DNA form, the CDR3 reads TGTGCTAGTGGTTTGGTACTTGGTAGTGCCCCGAACACTGAAGCTTTCTTT. It is translated as CASGLVLGSAPNTEAFF. Complete variable domain (other parts from reference TRBV12-5 and TRBJ1-1): DARVTQTPRHKVTEMGQEVTMRCQPILGHNTVFWYRQTMMQGLELLAYFRNRAPLDDSGMPKDRFSAEMPDATLATLKIQPSEPRDSAVYFCASGLVLGSAPNTEAFFGQGTRLTVV.